Only a few counts were recorded for the clone carrying this T cell receptor beta chain. The antigen remains undetermined. Oncomine TCR Beta short-read sequencing was applied to DNA from cultured CD4+ T cells. TCRdb reprocessed the PCR reads with MiXCR, giving one entry per CDR3 protein. This sample has about 20,000 distinct CDR3 sequences, with around 50% found just once. This sample's treatment: approximately 11-day PBMC culture with coronavirus spike peptide pools or control peptides (ViraFEST assay). Germline V gene sequence: CDR1 SNHLY, CDR2 FYNNEI. The CDR3 is 16 amino acids. J was trimmed by 3 bases and V by 1 base; bases with no gene match: 5. This entry belongs to a study of vaccination and CD4 T cells after COVID-19. In the study overall: Two of the convalescents were Hispanic, and convalescents were six males and four females.

Study results and caveats: Median SARS-CoV-2-reactive clonotype numbers went up from roughly 19 to 38, but not significantly.

Sequenced sample: CD4+ T cells from blood, cultured in vitro. The chain recombines TRBV2 with TRBJ1-2; TRBD1 matches at 10 bases. The sequence was collected from a human donor who had recovered from COVID-19. The CDR3 spells CASSEEDRGLYYGYTF. The DNA for the CDR3 is TGTGCCAGCAGTGAAGAAGACAGGGGGCTATACTATGGCTACACCTTC.